This TCR beta chain was identified in a study of identical twins. Regarding the study as a whole: Fewer insertions were carried by abundant cord blood beta clonotypes, but none was seen in memory repertoires. Models, which agreed with sharing between unrelated individuals, nonetheless underestimated the out-of-frame TCR alpha sharing seen in monozygotic twins. Twin pairs had excess sharing that was weaker in beta out-of-frame sequences.

Healthy Caucasians provided all donations. MiXCR, run by TCRdb on the 5' RACE reads, gives a single entry per CDR3 protein. The sample has around 220,000 distinct CDR3 sequences, 11% to 15% seen once. As concerns this clonotype: Its matching antigen is unknown.

V dropped 9 bases and J dropped 5; count of bases not matched to a gene: 17. The germline V gene has CDR1 SGHRS and CDR2 YFSETQ. The CDR3 loop spans 15 amino acids. The clonotype originates from a woman aged 18-35 years in good health. Sequenced sample: memory (CD45RO+) T cells sorted from blood. The V gene is TRBV5-1, the J gene TRBJ2-7, with 7 bases matching TRBD2. The chain's CDR3 is CATRGDGSGVNEQYF. The CDR3, as DNA: TGCGCCACCAGAGGGGACGGGAGCGGGGTGAACGAGCAGTACTTC.